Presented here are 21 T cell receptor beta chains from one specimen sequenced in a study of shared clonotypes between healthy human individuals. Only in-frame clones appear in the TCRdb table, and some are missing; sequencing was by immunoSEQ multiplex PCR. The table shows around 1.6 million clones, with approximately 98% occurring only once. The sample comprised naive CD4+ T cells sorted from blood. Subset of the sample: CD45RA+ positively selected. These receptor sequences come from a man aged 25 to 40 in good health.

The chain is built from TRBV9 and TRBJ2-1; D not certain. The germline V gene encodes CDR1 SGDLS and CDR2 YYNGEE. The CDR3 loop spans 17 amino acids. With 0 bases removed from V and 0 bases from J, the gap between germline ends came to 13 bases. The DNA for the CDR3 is TGTGCCAGCAGCGTAGGGTCGCACCTGAGCTCCTACAATGAGCAGTTCTTC. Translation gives CASSVGSHLSSYNEQFF.

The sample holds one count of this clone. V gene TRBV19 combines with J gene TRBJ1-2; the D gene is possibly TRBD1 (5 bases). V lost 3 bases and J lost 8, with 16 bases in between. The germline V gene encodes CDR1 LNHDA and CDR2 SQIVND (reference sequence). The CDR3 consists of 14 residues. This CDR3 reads CASSIRDSPRGYTF. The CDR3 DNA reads TGTGCCAGTAGTATCAGGGACTCCCCCCGCGGCTACACCTTC.

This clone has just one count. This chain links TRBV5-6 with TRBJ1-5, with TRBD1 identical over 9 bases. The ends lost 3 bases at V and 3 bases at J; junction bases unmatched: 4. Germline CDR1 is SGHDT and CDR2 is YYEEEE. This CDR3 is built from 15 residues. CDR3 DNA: TGTGCCAGCAGCTCCTGGACAGGGGTCAATCAGCCCCAGCATTTT. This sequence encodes CASSSWTGVNQPQHF.

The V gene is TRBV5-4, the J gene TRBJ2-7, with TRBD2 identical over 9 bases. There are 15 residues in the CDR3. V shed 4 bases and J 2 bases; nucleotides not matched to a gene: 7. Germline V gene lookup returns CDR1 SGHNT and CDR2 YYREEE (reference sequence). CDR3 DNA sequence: TGTGCCAGCAGCGGAAAGGGACTAGCCGCCTACGAGCAGTACTTC. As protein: CASSGKGLAAYEQYF. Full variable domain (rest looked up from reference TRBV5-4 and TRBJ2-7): ETGVTQSPTHLIKTRGQQVTLRCSSQSGHNTVSWYQQALGQGPQFIFQYYREEENGRGNFPPRFSGLQFPNYSSELNVNALELDDSALYLCASSGKGLAAYEQYFGPGTRLTVT.

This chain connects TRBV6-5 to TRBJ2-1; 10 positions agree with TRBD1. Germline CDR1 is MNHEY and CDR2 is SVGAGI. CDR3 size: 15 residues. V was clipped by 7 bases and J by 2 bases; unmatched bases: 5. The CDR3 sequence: CASTAGTGAYNEQFF. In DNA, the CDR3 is TGTGCCAGCACCGCCGGGACAGGGGCCTACAATGAGCAGTTCTTC.

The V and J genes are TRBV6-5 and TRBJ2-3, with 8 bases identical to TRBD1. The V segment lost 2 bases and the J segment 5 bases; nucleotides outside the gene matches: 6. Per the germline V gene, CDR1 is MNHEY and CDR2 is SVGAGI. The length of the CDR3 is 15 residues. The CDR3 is CASSYGRGLGDTQYF. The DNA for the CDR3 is TGTGCCAGCAGTTACGGCAGGGGGCTTGGAGATACGCAGTATTTT.

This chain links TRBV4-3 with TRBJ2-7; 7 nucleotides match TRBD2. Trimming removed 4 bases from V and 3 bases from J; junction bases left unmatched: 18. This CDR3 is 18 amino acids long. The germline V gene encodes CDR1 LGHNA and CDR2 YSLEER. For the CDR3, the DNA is TGCGCCAGCAGCCTTCAGACCGGGGGGACTCATATCCTCTACGAGCAGTACTTC. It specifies CASSLQTGGTHILYEQYF.

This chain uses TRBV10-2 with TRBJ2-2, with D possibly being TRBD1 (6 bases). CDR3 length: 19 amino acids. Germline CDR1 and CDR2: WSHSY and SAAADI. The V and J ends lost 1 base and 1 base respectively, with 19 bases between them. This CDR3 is CASSEFRGHKRGNTGELFF. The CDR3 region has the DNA TGCGCCAGCAGTGAGTTTAGGGGACATAAACGTGGGAACACCGGGGAGCTGTTTTTT.

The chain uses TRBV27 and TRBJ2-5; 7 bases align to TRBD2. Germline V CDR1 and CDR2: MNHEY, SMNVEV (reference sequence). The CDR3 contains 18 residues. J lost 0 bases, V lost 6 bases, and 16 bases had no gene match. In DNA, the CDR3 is TGTGCCAGCAGATCTCCTGGGGTAGCGGGCTCGTACCAAGAGACCCAGTACTTC. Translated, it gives CASRSPGVAGSYQETQYF.

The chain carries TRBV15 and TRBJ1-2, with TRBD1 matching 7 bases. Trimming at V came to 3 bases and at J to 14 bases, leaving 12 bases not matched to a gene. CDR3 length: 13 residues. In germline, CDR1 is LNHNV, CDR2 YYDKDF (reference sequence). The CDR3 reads CATSSRDRWVPTF. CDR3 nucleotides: TGTGCCACCAGCAGCCGGGACAGATGGGTCCCTACCTTC.

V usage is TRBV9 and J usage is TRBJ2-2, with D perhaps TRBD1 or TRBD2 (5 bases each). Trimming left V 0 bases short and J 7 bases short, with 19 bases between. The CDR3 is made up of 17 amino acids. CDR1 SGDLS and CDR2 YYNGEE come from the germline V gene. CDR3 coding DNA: TGTGCCAGCAGCGTAGGAGGGGACCACCACTCGGTCGGGGAGCTGTTTTTT. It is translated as CASSVGGDHHSVGELFF.

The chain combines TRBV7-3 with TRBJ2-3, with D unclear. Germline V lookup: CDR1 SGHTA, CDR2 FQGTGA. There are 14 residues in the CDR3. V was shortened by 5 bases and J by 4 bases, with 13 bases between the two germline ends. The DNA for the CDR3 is TGTGCCAGCAGCCACCTCGGACCTCCAGATACGCAGTATTTT. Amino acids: CASSHLGPPDTQYF.

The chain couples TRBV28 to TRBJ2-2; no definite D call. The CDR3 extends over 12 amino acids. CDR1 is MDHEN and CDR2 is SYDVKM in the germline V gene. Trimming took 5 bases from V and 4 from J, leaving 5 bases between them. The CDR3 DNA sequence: TGTGCCAGCAGTACGTCCACCGGGGAGCTGTTTTTT. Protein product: CASSTSTGELFF.

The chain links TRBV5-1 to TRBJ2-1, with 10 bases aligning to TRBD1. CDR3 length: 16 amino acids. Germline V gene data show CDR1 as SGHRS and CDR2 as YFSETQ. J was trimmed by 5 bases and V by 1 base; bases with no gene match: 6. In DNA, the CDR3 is TGCGCCAGCAGCTTGCCAAAGACAGGGGGCCACAATGAGCAGTTCTTC. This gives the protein CASSLPKTGGHNEQFF.

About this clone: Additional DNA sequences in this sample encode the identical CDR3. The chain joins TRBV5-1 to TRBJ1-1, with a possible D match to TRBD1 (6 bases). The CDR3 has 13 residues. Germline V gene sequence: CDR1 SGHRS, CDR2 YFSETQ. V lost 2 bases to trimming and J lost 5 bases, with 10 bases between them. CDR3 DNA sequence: TGCGCCAGCAGCTTATCAGGGGCTACTGAAGCTTTCTTT. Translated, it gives CASSLSGATEAFF.

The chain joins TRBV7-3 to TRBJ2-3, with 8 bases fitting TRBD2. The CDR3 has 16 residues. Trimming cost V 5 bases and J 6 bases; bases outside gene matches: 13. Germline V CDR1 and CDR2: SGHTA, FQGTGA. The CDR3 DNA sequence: TGTGCCAGCAGCCCCATCCAGCGGGGGCCCGGGGATACGCAGTATTTT. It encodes CASSPIQRGPGDTQYF.

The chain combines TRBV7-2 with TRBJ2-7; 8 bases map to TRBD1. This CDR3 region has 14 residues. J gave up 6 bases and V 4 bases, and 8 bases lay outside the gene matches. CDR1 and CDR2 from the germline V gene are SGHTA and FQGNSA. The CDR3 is CASSSTGAPLEQYF. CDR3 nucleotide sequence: TGTGCCAGCAGCTCGACAGGGGCCCCTCTCGAGCAGTACTTC.

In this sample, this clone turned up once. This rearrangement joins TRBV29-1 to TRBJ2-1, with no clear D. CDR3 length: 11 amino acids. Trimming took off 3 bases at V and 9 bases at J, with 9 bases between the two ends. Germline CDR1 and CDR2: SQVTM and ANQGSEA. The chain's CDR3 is CSVDRVPEQFF. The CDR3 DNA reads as TGCAGCGTTGATCGGGTTCCTGAGCAGTTCTTC.

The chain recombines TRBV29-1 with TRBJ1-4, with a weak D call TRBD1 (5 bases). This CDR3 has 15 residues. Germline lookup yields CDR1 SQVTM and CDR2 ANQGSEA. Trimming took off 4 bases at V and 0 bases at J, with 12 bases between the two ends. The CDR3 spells CSVGGTDATNEKLFF. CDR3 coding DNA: TGCAGCGTTGGGGGGACGGACGCAACTAATGAAAAACTGTTTTTT.

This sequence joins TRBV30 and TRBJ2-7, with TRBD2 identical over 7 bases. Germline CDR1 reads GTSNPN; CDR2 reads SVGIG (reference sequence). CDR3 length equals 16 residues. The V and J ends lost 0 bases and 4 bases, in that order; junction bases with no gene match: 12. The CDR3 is CAWSVLRGRAGYEQYF. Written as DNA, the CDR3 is TGTGCCTGGAGTGTACTTCGGGGGAGGGCCGGTTACGAGCAGTACTTC.

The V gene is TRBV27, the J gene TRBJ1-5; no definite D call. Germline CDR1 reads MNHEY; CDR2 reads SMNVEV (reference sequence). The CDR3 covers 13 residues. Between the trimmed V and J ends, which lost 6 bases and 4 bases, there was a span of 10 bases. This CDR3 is CASSNGLNQPQHF. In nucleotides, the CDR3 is TGTGCCAGCAGCAACGGACTAAATCAGCCCCAGCATTTT.